This T cell receptor beta chain was captured in a study of T cell clones after liver transplantation (dated by TCRdb to about 2019). Notes on the research overall: Samples were obtained from ITN030ST, a randomized trial in which withdrawal of immunosuppression was attempted within 2 years of liver transplantation. Donor-reactive T cell clones were identified by TCRbeta sequencing following a pre-transplant mixed lymphocyte reaction and were subsequently tracked in post-transplant blood. Third party-reactive TCRbeta sequences from pre-transplant MLRs were also identified as an antigen-independent comparator for donor-reactive sequences. Of the eight recipients, a few were HCV-positive, while the remaining recipients had been transplanted for non-autoimmune, non-viral indications. Until randomization at 12-24 months post-transplant, subjects were given standard immunosuppression, with no induction therapy. Tolerance was defined as complete immunosuppression withdrawal for at least one year with no rise in liver enzymes beyond twice the upper limit of normal. Blood samples were taken pre-transplant, pre-randomization before withdrawal, and post-randomization after full withdrawal or failed withdrawal. The study cohort included 8 liver transplant recipients, of whom 3 were classified as tolerant and 5 as non-tolerant.

Including cysteine and phenylalanine, the CDR3 has 15 amino acids. Only the CDR3 region is kept as DNA, spanning 45 bases read in frame from base 1. CDR1 MNHNS and CDR2 SASEGT are derived from the germline V gene. V and J lose 3 bases and 6 bases, and a span of 15 bases separates them. This clone appeared a few times. It has no known antigen specificity. No clone much larger than this one lies a single base away; base qualities are absent. Thawed unstimulated PBMCs were stained for CD3, CD4 and CD8 and FACS-sorted into CD3+CD4+ and CD3+CD8+ populations. Randomization to immunosuppression withdrawal applied to every one of the 8 studied subjects. The Qiagen DNeasy Blood and Tissue Kit was used for genomic DNA isolation. General findings and caveats noted by the study authors: Low numbers of available donor cells limited the measurable donor-reactive repertoire in two subjects. When repertoire turnover was taken into account, detection of donor-reactive sequences was significantly reduced in 7 of 8 subjects for CD4 and in 8 of 8 subjects for CD8. Because allograft tissue specimens were not available, migration of donor-reactive T cells into the graft, rather than deletion, may have occurred. Conclusions were preliminary, limited by small, heterogeneous patient numbers and non-standardized post-transplant time points. In most of the 8 subjects, circulating donor-reactive CD4 TCRbeta sequences decreased significantly after transplant, regardless of tolerance or HCV status. The decline in donor-reactive sequences exceeded the decline in third party-reactive sequences, suggesting partial antigen-specific deletion that was unrelated to withdrawal success.

Frozen genomic DNA underwent high-throughput TCRbeta CDR3 sequencing by immunoSEQ, including PCR amplification, mapping, bias correction and internal controls. The study's processing was this. Productive rearrangements were kept, and unique TCRbeta sequences were defined by CDR3 nucleotide sequence plus V and J gene. Donor-reactive sequences required at least 5-fold expansion in CFSE-low cells versus unstimulated pre-transplant cells and at least 0.01% frequency. Minimum frequency thresholds were set for each subject based on the unstimulated sample with the lowest template count, ensuring at least 90% detection power. Repertoire turnover was measured by Jensen-Shannon divergence between the top 1000 TCRbeta sequences post- and pre-transplant. Two-sided Fisher's exact tests were used to test for changes in the detection of donor-reactive sequences. The table comes from immuneACCESS by way of TCRdb, which keeps in-frame sequences with V and J called. Part of the clones is missing from these tables; in studies checked, under half for an unresolved V gene and the rest for unknown reasons. V and J calls and clone size are those listed in that table; D and trimming were worked out from the DNA. Within this sample are approximately 11,000 clones, with 70% to 75% of them counted one time only. The ten biggest clones cover roughly 24% of the sample.

The chain couples TRBV6-1 to TRBJ1-5, with no D gene named confidently. The receptor's source is a human patient who received a liver transplant. Some T cells seen after a transplant may have their origin in the graft donor. The sequencing used CD4+ T cells from blood, collected approximately 30 months after liver transplant. The DNA sequence is as follows: TGTGCCAGCAGTGATGGGTCTGGAGGGATTCAGCCCCAGCATTTT. Translated, it gives CASSDGSGGIQPQHF.